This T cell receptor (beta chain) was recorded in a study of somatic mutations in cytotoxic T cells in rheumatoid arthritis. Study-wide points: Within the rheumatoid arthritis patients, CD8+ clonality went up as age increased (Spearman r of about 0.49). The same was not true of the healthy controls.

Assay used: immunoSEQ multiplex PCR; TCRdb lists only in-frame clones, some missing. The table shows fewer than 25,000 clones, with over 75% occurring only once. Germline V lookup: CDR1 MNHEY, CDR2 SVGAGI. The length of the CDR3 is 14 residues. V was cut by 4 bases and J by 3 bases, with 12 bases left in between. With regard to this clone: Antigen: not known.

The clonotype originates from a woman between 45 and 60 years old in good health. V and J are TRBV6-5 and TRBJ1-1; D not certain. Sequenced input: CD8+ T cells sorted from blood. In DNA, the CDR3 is TGTGCCAGCAGTTTCTGGTCGGATTACACTGAAGCTTTCTTT. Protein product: CASSFWSDYTEAFF.